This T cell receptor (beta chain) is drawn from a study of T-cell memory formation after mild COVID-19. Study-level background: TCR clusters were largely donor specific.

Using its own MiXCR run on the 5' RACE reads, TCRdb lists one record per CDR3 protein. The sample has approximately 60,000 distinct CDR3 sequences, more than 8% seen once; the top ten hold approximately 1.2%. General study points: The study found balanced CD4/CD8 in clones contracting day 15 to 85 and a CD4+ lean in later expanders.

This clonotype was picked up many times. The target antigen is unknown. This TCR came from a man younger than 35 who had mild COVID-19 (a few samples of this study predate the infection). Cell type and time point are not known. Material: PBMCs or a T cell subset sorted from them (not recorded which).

The DNA for the CDR3 is TGCAGTGCTTCTCGGGACAGCCAAGAGACCCAGTACTTC. Amino acid sequence: CSASRDSQETQYF. V gene TRBV20-1 combines with J gene TRBJ2-5; the match to TRBD1 covers 7 bases. Germline CDR1 is DFQATT and CDR2 is SNEGSKA (reference sequence). Trimming removed 5 bases from V and 1 base from J; junction bases left unmatched: 4. The CDR3 covers 13 residues.